This TCR beta chain was profiled in a study of T cell responses to AZD1222 COVID-19 vaccine. The data were produced by immunoSEQ multiplex PCR, yet TCRdb's version contains in-frame clones alone and is incomplete. The sample consists of 40,000 to 50,000 clones, approximately 80% of them appearing once. Study results and limitations: The study reported that nearly half of spike-specific TCRs target unmutated variant regions.

This CDR3 region has 12 residues. Germline V CDR1 and CDR2: SGHRS, YFSETQ. V lost 5 bases and J 4 bases, leaving 9 bases between the germline ends. Concerning this clone itself: Its antigen is currently unknown.

Investigators merged groups given second doses at roughly 4 or roughly 12 weeks. The material was peripheral blood, obtained 28 days after the second AZD1222 dose. V gene TRBV5-1 combines with J gene TRBJ1-2; no clear D. The sequence was collected from an adult who received the AZD1222 COVID-19 vaccine. The CDR3 coding sequence is TGCGCCAGCAGACTGGGCACCTATGGCTACACCTTC. It specifies CASRLGTYGYTF.